These 26 T cell receptor beta chains were sequenced from one sample in a study of T cells in Graves' hyperthyroidism and ophthalmopathy. TCR beta CDR3 regions were amplified from RNA. The study used the HTBI primer set for a first-round RT-PCR of the TCR CDR3. MiXCR, applied by TCRdb to the multiplex PCR reads, yields one record per CDR3 protein. This sample has 500,000 to 600,000 distinct CDR3 sequences, with roughly 46% found just once. The sequenced material came from peripheral blood or thyroid tissue (not recorded which). The receptors derive from an adult woman with Graves' disease, either hyperthyroidism or ophthalmopathy (not recorded which).

This clonotype occurred many times. J is TRBJ1-3 and V is TRBV4-2; no clear D. The CDR3 covers 16 residues. V dropped 0 bases and J dropped 0 bases, with 9 bases sitting between them. Germline V gives CDR1 LGHNA, CDR2 YNFKEQ. CDR3 nucleotide sequence: TGTGCCAGCAGCCAAGAATGGGTTTACTCTGGAAACACCATATATTTT. Residues: CASSQEWVYSGNTIYF.

This chain's CDR3 is CASWTGLASTGELFF. Here the CDR3 DNA reads TGTGCCAGCTGGACCGGACTCGCCTCCACCGGGGAGCTGTTTTTT. The chain employs TRBV28 and TRBJ2-2, with a tentative D call TRBD2 (5 bases). This CDR3 has 15 residues. Per germline, CDR1 MDHEN and CDR2 SYDVKM. V lost 8 bases and J 4 bases, leaving 17 bases between the germline ends.

The chain is built from TRBV20-1 and TRBJ2-5; unclear D gene. Germline assignment: CDR1 DFQATT and CDR2 SNEGSKA (reference sequence). The V gene lost 3 bases and the J gene lost 2 bases, with 13 bases spanning the gap. CDR3 length: 14 residues. The CDR3 DNA is TGCAGTGCTAGTCCTGGATGGCCGCAAGAGACCCAGTACTTC. Protein: CSASPGWPQETQYF.

This clonotype was detected many times. This chain uses TRBV29-1 with TRBJ2-6, with 10 nucleotides matching TRBD2. CDR1 is SQVTM, CDR2 ANQGSEA, per germline. V lost 7 bases and J lost 2; bases outside the gene matches: 5. CDR3 length: 15 amino acids. The CDR3 region has the DNA TGCAGCGCCAGAGCGGGAGGGACTGGGGCCAACGTCCTGACTTTC. This translates into CSARAGGTGANVLTF.

Details on this clonotype: One end of the junction is discordant with germline, which a read error may explain. The chain couples TRBV3-1 to TRBJ2-7; maybe TRBD2 (5 bases). Germline lookup yields CDR1 LGHDT and CDR2 YNNKEL (reference sequence). The CDR3 is made up of 12 amino acids. The CDR3 sequence: CAGSPGSYEQYF. DNA of the CDR3: TGTGCCGGCAGCCCGGGGAGCTACGAGCAGTACTTC.

V usage is TRBV7-9 and J usage is TRBJ1-2, with D possibly TRBD1 on 6 matching bases. CDR1 and CDR2 from the germline V gene are SEHNR and FQNEAQ (reference sequence). V was pared by 5 bases and J by 5 bases, with 21 bases between. CDR3 length: 16 amino acids. The CDR3 protein is CASSPPGGPSAYGYTF. In DNA, the CDR3 is TGTGCCAGCAGCCCCCCTGGGGGCCCGTCTGCTTATGGCTACACCTTC. Looking up the rest from reference TRBV7-9 and TRBJ1-2 gives the full variable domain: DTGVSQNPRHKITKRGQNVTFRCDPISEHNRLYWYRQTLGQGPEFLTYFQNEAQLEKSRLLSDRFSAERPKGSFSTLEIQRTEQGDSAMYLCASSPPGGPSAYGYTFGSGTRLTVV.

The chain is built from TRBV6-5 and TRBJ2-5; a weak D match, TRBD2 (5 bases). The CDR3 is 14 amino acids. With 0 bases removed from V and 7 bases from J, the gap between germline ends came to 12 bases. Germline V lookup: CDR1 MNHEY, CDR2 SVGAGI. CDR3 amino acids: CASSYSTSTATQYF. The CDR3 bases are TGTGCCAGCAGTTACTCAACTAGTACGGCGACCCAGTACTTC.

This clonotype was observed a handful of times. The chain links TRBV6-1 to TRBJ1-5, with 10 bases matching TRBD1. CDR3 size: 17 residues. In germline, CDR1 is MNHNS, CDR2 SASEGT. Unmatched junction bases numbered 17, after V lost 3 bases and J lost 12 bases. The CDR3 protein is CASSEDWGGTGDFNQHF. For the CDR3, the DNA is TGTGCCAGCAGTGAGGATTGGGGAGGGACAGGGGATTTCAACCAGCATTTT.

The chain combines TRBV29-1 with TRBJ1-2; 11 bases agree with TRBD1. V lost 0 bases, J lost 4 bases, and 13 bases stayed unmatched. CDR3 length: 18 amino acids. Germline CDR1 and CDR2: SQVTM and ANQGSEA. CDR3 loop: CSVEDRSSGQGVLYGYTF. For the CDR3, the DNA is TGCAGCGTTGAAGATCGATCGTCGGGACAGGGGGTGCTCTATGGCTACACCTTC.

The J gene is TRBJ2-7, the V gene TRBV20-1; TRBD1 might be the D (5 bases). CDR1 DFQATT and CDR2 SNEGSKA come from the germline V gene (reference sequence). Trimming pared 7 bases from V and 4 bases from J, leaving 14 bases between. The CDR3 is made up of 12 amino acids. The CDR3 here is CSVSDKLYEQYF. The CDR3 nucleotides read TGCAGTGTCTCGGACAAATTGTACGAGCAGTACTTC.

A remark on this clonotype: The junction differs from germline at one of its ends, possibly a read error. This chain connects TRBV6-5 to TRBJ1-5; D is unclear. In germline, CDR1 is MNHEY, CDR2 SVGAGI. The CDR3 is 14 amino acids. In nucleotides, the CDR3 is TGTACCAGCAGTTCCCGGGGAGAATATGACCCCCAGCATTTT. Translated, it gives CTSSSRGEYDPQHF.

The V and J genes are TRBV12-3 or TRBV12-4 and TRBJ1-1, with 8 bases lining up with TRBD1. V gave up 1 base and J gave up 6 bases; unmatched junction bases: 4. The CDR3 has 14 residues. As DNA, the CDR3 is TGTGCCAGCAGTTTAGAGCACAGGGGGGCTGAAGCTTTCTTT. Protein sequence: CASSLEHRGAEAFF.

This clonotype has at least ten counts. CDR3 residues: CASSDWTGSYNQPQHF. The CDR3 nucleotides are TGTGCCAGTAGTGACTGGACAGGGAGTTACAATCAGCCCCAGCATTTT. This sequence joins TRBV19 and TRBJ1-5, with 8 nucleotides matching TRBD1. This CDR3 spans 16 amino acids. V was pared by 5 bases and J by 3 bases, with 9 bases of the junction left unmatched. Germline assignment: CDR1 LNHDA and CDR2 SQIVND (reference sequence).

This clonotype is a singleton in its sample. The genes are TRBV6-6 and TRBJ1-6, with TRBD1 identical over 8 bases. V trimming: 5 bases; J trimming: 14 bases; junction bases outside the gene matches: 8. Germline V CDR1 and CDR2: MNHNY, SVGAGI (reference sequence). The CDR3 length is 13 residues. CDR3 DNA: TGTGCCAGCAGTACCCGACAGGGGTGGTCCCTCCACTTT. Amino acids: CASSTRQGWSLHF.

This clonotype was recorded many times. V and J are TRBV7-9 and TRBJ1-2; possibly TRBD1 for D (5 bases). The CDR3 spans 14 residues. Germline CDR1 and CDR2: SEHNR and FQNEAQ (reference sequence). V gave up 2 bases and J gave up 6 bases, with 13 bases separating them. CDR3 sequence (DNA): TGTGCCAGCAGCTTATCTGCCAGGGCCGATGGCTACACCTTC. Amino acids: CASSLSARADGYTF.

This clonotype was counted only a few times. The chain couples TRBV18 to TRBJ1-5; 7 positions match TRBD1. There are 14 residues in the CDR3. Trimming cost V 3 bases and J 6 bases; bases outside gene matches: 5. Germline-derived CDR1 and CDR2 are KGHSH and LQKENI. This chain's CDR3 is CASSPTGVTQPQHF. The CDR3, as DNA: TGTGCCAGCTCACCTACAGGGGTGACTCAGCCCCAGCATTTT.

The rearrangement uses TRBV7-9 and TRBJ1-5; TRBD1 aligns across 7 bases. Per germline, CDR1 SEHNR and CDR2 FQNEAQ (reference sequence). The trim removed 7 bases at V and 3 bases at J, leaving 9 bases unmatched. The CDR3 has 15 amino acids. CDR3 sequence: CASTDRASLNQPQHF. CDR3 in DNA: TGTGCCAGCACCGACAGGGCCTCCCTCAATCAGCCCCAGCATTTT.

This clonotype occurred many times. The chain joins TRBV19 to TRBJ2-2, with no clear D. The V gene lost 3 bases and the J gene lost 5 bases, with 7 bases spanning the gap. The CDR3 has 13 amino acids. From germline, CDR1 is LNHDA and CDR2 SQIVND (reference sequence). In DNA form, the CDR3 reads TGTGCCAGTAGTATTGGAAGAACCGGGGAGCTGTTTTTT. Its translation is CASSIGRTGELFF.

This clonotype appeared once. The rearrangement uses TRBV7-9 and TRBJ1-6; 7 bases align to TRBD1. Trimming at V came to 5 bases and at J to 13 bases, leaving 14 bases not matched to a gene. Germline V gene lookup returns CDR1 SEHNR and CDR2 FQNEAQ (reference sequence). The CDR3 is 15 residues long. The chain's CDR3 is CASSLTGTGDQPLHF. In DNA form, the CDR3 reads TGTGCCAGCAGCCTGACAGGGACTGGGGATCAGCCCCTCCACTTT.

V gene TRBV7-8 combines with J gene TRBJ2-5; 9 bases map to TRBD2. The trim removed 8 bases at V and 0 bases at J, leaving 13 bases unmatched. CDR1 is SGHVS, CDR2 FQNEAQ, per germline. The CDR3 totals 17 residues. The CDR3 loop is CASSLRPSSGNQETQYF. The CDR3 DNA is TGTGCCAGCTCACTGAGGCCGTCTAGCGGGAACCAAGAGACCCAGTACTTC.

This clonotype has ten or more counts. J is TRBJ1-2 and V is TRBV5-1; D is possibly TRBD1 (6 bases). There are 14 residues in the CDR3. Looked up from germline, CDR1 is SGHRS and CDR2 is YFSETQ. Trimming removed 0 bases from V and 6 bases from J, with 12 bases in between. CDR3 bases: TGCGCCAGCAGCTTGGCGTCGTCAGGGGATGGCTACACCTTC. It codes for CASSLASSGDGYTF.

As regards this clonotype: Germline is not matched at one junction end, which may reflect a read error. The chain recombines TRBV7-8 with TRBJ2-2; D is perhaps TRBD2 (5 bases). This CDR3 is built from 14 residues. CDR1 and CDR2 (germline): SGHVS, FQNEAQ. CDR3 coding DNA: TGCGCCAGCAGCTCAACTAGAGTGGCCGGGGAGCTGTTTTTT. Its protein product is CASSSTRVAGELFF.

Turning to this clonotype: A much bigger clone sits one base away, suggesting this may be a read error. The chain combines TRBV6-1 with TRBJ2-5, with D possibly matching TRBD2 (7 bases). The CDR3 runs 15 residues. CDR1 and CDR2 (germline): MNHNS, SASEGT. Here the CDR3 reads CASSPRGGRKEAQYF. The CDR3 region has the DNA TGTGCCAGCAGCCCGAGGGGGGGGCGGAAAGAGGCCCAGTACTTC.

Comments on this clonotype: A much larger clone differs by one base, so this may be a read error. The chain has TRBV20-1 and TRBJ2-2; unclear D gene. Between the trimmed V and J ends, which lost 0 bases and 3 bases, there was a span of 17 bases. This CDR3 has 17 residues. Germline CDR1 reads DFQATT; CDR2 reads SNEGSKA (reference sequence). DNA for the CDR3: TGCAGTGCTAGAGATAGGAGCAAACTAACACACACCGGGGAGCTGTTTTTT. Translation: CSARDRSKLTHTGELFF.

The chain is built from TRBV7-3 and TRBJ1-1; TRBD1 agrees at 8 bases. The CDR3 consists of 14 residues. V was clipped by 5 bases and J by 4 bases; unmatched bases: 6. The germline gives CDR1 SGHTA, CDR2 FQGTGA. The CDR3 is CASSRMTGATEAFF. In DNA, the CDR3 is TGTGCCAGCAGCCGAATGACAGGGGCCACTGAAGCTTTCTTT.

The rearrangement links TRBV12-3 or TRBV12-4 to TRBJ1-6; TRBD1 is a possible D gene (5 bases). V was shortened by 0 bases and J by 7 bases, with 13 bases between the two germline ends. This CDR3 is built from 16 residues. This CDR3 reads CASSLAWTRDNSPLHF. The CDR3 DNA is TGTGCCAGCAGTTTAGCTTGGACCAGGGACAATTCACCCCTCCACTTT.